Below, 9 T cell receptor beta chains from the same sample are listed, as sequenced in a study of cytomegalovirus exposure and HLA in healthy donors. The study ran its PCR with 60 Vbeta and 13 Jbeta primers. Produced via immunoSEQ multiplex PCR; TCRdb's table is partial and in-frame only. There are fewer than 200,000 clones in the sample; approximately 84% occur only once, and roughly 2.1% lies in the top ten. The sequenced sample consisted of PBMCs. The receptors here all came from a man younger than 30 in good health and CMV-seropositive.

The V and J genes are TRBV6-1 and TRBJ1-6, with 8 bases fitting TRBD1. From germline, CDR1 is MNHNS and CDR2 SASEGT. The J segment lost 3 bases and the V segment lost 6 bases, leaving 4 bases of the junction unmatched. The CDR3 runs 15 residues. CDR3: CASSPGQVYNSPLHF. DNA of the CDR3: TGTGCCAGCAGCCCGGGACAGGTCTATAATTCACCCCTCCACTTT.

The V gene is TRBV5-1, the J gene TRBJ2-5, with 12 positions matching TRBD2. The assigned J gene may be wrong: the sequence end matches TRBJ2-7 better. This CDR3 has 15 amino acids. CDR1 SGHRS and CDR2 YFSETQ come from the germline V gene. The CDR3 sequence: CASSKTSGGAYEQYF. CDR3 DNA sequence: TGCGCCAGCAGCAAGACTAGCGGGGGTGCCTACGAGCAGTACTTC.

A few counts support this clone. The CDR3 protein is CAWSRTVRAFF. The CDR3 nucleotides read TGTGCCTGGAGCCGGACAGTTCGAGCTTTCTTT. V is TRBV30 and J is TRBJ1-1; TRBD1 might be the D (6 bases). The CDR3 is made up of 11 amino acids. V was pared by 3 bases and J by 10 bases, with 12 bases between. The V gene's germline CDR1 is GTSNPN and CDR2 SVGIG (reference sequence). Full variable domain (rest looked up from reference TRBV30 and TRBJ1-1): SQTIHQWPATLVQPVGSPLSLECTVEGTSNPNLYWYRQAAGRGLQLLFYSVGIGQISSEVPQNLSASRPQDRQFILSSKKLLLSDSGFYLCAWSRTVRAFFGQGTRLTVV.

DNA of the CDR3: TGTGCCAGCAGCGTAGATGGGGCCAATGAGCAGTTCTTC. This codes for CASSVDGANEQFF. The J gene is TRBJ2-1, the V gene TRBV9; D might be TRBD1 (5 bases). Trimming pared 0 bases from V and 6 bases from J, leaving 7 bases between. Germline V lookup: CDR1 SGDLS, CDR2 YYNGEE. The CDR3 covers 13 residues.

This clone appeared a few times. Here the CDR3 DNA reads TGTGCCAGCAGTTTGGGTCTCTTAGCGGAACATCAGCCCCAGCATTTT. This encodes CASSLGLLAEHQPQHF. This chain joins TRBV13 and TRBJ1-5; D remains unclear. This CDR3 region has 16 residues. V shed 6 bases and J shed 5 bases, with 20 bases lying between them. The germline CDR1 and CDR2 sequences are PRHDT and FYEKMQ (reference sequence). The whole variable domain, remainder taken from reference TRBV13 and TRBJ1-5, is AAGVIQSPRHLIKEKRETATLKCYPIPRHDTVYWYQQGPGQDPQFLISFYEKMQSDKGSIPDRFSAQQFSDYHSELNMSSLELGDSALYFCASSLGLLAEHQPQHFGDGTRLSIL.

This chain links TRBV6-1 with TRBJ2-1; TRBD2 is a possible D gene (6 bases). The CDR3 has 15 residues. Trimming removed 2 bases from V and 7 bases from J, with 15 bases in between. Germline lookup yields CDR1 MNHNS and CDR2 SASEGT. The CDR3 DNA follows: TGTGCCAGCAGTGAATATCTGGAGGGTCGGAATGAGCAGTTCTTC. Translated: CASSEYLEGRNEQFF.

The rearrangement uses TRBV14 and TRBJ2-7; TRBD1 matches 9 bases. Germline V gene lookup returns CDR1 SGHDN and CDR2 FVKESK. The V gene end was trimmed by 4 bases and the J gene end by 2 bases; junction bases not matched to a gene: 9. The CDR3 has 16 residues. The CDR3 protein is CASSRNPGTGTYEQYF. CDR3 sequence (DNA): TGTGCCAGCAGCCGAAACCCCGGGACAGGGACCTACGAGCAGTACTTC.

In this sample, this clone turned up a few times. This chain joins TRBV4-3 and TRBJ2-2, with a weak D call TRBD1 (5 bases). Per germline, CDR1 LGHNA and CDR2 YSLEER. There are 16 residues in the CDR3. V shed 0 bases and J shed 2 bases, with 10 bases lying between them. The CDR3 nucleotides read TGCGCCAGCAGCCAAGAAGTCGACAGAAACACCGGGGAGCTGTTTTTT. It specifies CASSQEVDRNTGELFF.

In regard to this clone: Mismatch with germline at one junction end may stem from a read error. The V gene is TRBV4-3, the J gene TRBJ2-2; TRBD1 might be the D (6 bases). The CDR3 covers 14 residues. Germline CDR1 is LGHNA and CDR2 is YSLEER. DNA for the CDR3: TGCGCCAGCGGCCAAGCACAGGGTCCGGGGGAGCTGTTTTTT. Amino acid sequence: CASGQAQGPGELFF.